Each of the 14 T cell receptor beta chains below was sequenced from the same sample in a study of blood T cell repertoires in COVID-19. The protocol was immunoSEQ multiplex PCR, while the TCRdb copy is restricted to in-frame clones and leaves out a portion. The sample has roughly 230,000 clones, roughly 87% seen once. Material for sequencing was PBMCs or T cells enriched from blood (not recorded which). The receptors here all came from a man aged 25-45 years in a cohort exposed to, infected with or recovered from COVID-19 (not recorded which).

This clone was detected only a few times. The CDR3 protein is CASRGQSYEQYF. CDR3 coding DNA: TGTGCCAGCAGGGGGCAGTCCTACGAGCAGTACTTC. The chain links TRBV28 to TRBJ2-7; a weak D match, TRBD1 (5 bases). Deletions cut 6 bases from V and 1 base from J, with 7 bases between. CDR3 length: 12 amino acids. The V gene's germline CDR1 is MDHEN and CDR2 SYDVKM.

This clone was recorded a few times. The genes are TRBV19 and TRBJ1-6, with 9 bases identical to TRBD1. Germline trimming cut 3 bases from V and 7 bases from J; bases unmatched to any gene: 4. CDR1 and CDR2 from the germline V gene are LNHDA and SQIVND (reference sequence). This CDR3 is built from 15 residues. In nucleotides, the CDR3 is TGTGCCAGTAGTATCGACGGACAGGGGAATTCACCCCTCCACTTT. This codes for CASSIDGQGNSPLHF.

The chain joins TRBV5-6 to TRBJ2-6; no firm D call. V was pared by 2 bases and J by 2 bases, with 17 bases between. The CDR3 consists of 18 residues. Germline-derived CDR1 and CDR2 are SGHDT and YYEEEE. CDR3 protein: CASSFNRFPVAGANVLTF. The CDR3 nucleotides are TGTGCCAGCAGCTTTAATCGGTTCCCGGTGGCTGGGGCCAACGTCCTGACTTTC.

The V and J genes are TRBV19 and TRBJ1-4; D may be TRBD1 (5 bases). CDR1 LNHDA and CDR2 SQIVND come from the germline V gene (reference sequence). The V end was cut by 2 bases, the J end by 8 bases, with 15 bases between. The CDR3 sequence is 15 residues long. CDR3 in amino acids: CASSITQAVEEKLFF. The CDR3 DNA follows: TGTGCCAGTAGTATAACACAGGCAGTAGAAGAAAAACTGTTTTTT.

The chain links TRBV7-8 to TRBJ1-2, with TRBD1 matching over 9 bases. The V gene's germline CDR1 is SGHVS and CDR2 FQNEAQ. The CDR3 contains 18 residues. V lost 3 bases and J lost 5; bases outside the gene matches: 16. This chain's CDR3 is CASSFSPTQTGGAYGYTF. Here the CDR3 DNA reads TGTGCCAGCAGCTTTAGCCCTACACAAACAGGGGGCGCTTATGGCTACACCTTC.

The chain joins TRBV2 to TRBJ1-2, with a weak D call TRBD1 (5 bases). The V end lost 6 bases, the J end lost 2 bases, and 7 bases lay between the germline ends. The V gene's germline CDR1 is SNHLY and CDR2 FYNNEI. This CDR3 has 12 residues. DNA for the CDR3: TGTGCCAGCAGGCGGGACAACTATGGCTACACCTTC. Residues: CASRRDNYGYTF.

The V and J genes are TRBV19 and TRBJ1-1; 7 bases are shared with TRBD1. This CDR3 has 13 amino acids. With 4 bases clipped from V and 5 bases from J, the junction kept 4 bases outside the gene matches. Germline loops: CDR1 LNHDA, CDR2 SQIVND (reference sequence). The CDR3 here is CASSRDRATEAFF. DNA of the CDR3: TGTGCCAGTAGTAGAGACAGGGCGACTGAAGCTTTCTTT.

The chain recombines TRBV24-1 with TRBJ2-5; 9 bases match TRBD2. With V trimmed by 4 bases and J by 2 bases, 10 bases remained unmatched. Germline CDR1 reads KGHDR; CDR2 reads SFDVKD. The CDR3 sequence is 17 residues long. Here the CDR3 reads CATSDSSRGLAQETQYF. Here the CDR3 DNA reads TGTGCCACCAGTGACTCATCGCGGGGACTAGCACAAGAGACCCAGTACTTC.

The chain combines TRBV9 with TRBJ2-1, with a weak D call TRBD2 (7 bases). Germline-derived CDR1 and CDR2 are SGDLS and YYNGEE. The CDR3 runs to 14 residues. Deletions cut 0 bases from V and 7 bases from J, with 11 bases between. CDR3 residues: CASSVEGGGNEQFF. DNA for the CDR3: TGTGCCAGCAGCGTAGAGGGGGGAGGGAATGAGCAGTTCTTC. Full variable domain (missing parts from reference TRBV9 and TRBJ2-1): DSGVTQTPKHLITATGQRVTLRCSPRSGDLSVYWYQQSLDQGLQFLIQYYNGEERAKGNILERFSAQQFPDLHSELNLSSLELGDSALYFCASSVEGGGNEQFFGPGTRLTVL.

J is TRBJ2-7 and V is TRBV27; TRBD1 agrees at 10 bases. CDR3 length: 14 residues. Losses at the gene ends were 6 bases for V and 11 bases for J; bases not matched to a gene: 13. Germline V CDR1 and CDR2: MNHEY, SMNVEV (reference sequence). DNA for the CDR3: TGTGCCAGCAGGCCGGGACAGGGGTATAAGGGGGAGTACTTC. Translation: CASRPGQGYKGEYF.

The chain carries TRBV7-2 and TRBJ1-2, with D unclear. V shed 3 bases and J shed 3 bases, with 17 bases lying between them. The CDR3 loop spans 16 amino acids. The germline V gene encodes CDR1 SGHTA and CDR2 FQGNSA. DNA of the CDR3: TGTGCCAGCAGCTTCTACCAGAGGGAGAATTACTATGGCTACACCTTC. Its protein is CASSFYQRENYYGYTF.

The chain carries TRBV4-1 and TRBJ1-3; D might be TRBD1 (5 bases). The V and J ends lost 4 bases and 1 base respectively, with 17 bases between them. Germline V gives CDR1 MGHRA, CDR2 YSYEKL. This CDR3 spans 17 amino acids. In nucleotides, the CDR3 is TGCGCCAGCAGCCCATTTCCAGGACAACTTTCTGGAAACACCATATATTTT. Its protein product is CASSPFPGQLSGNTIYF.

V and J are TRBV12-3 or TRBV12-4 and TRBJ1-2; D uncertain. The V end lost 2 bases, the J end lost 7 bases, and 11 bases lay between the germline ends. The length of the CDR3 is 13 residues. CDR3 protein: CASSLNPPSGYTF. The CDR3 nucleotides read TGTGCCAGCAGTTTAAACCCCCCGAGTGGCTACACCTTC.

The chain uses TRBV6-5 and TRBJ1-5; 8 bases are shared with TRBD1. Trimming took 6 bases from V and 4 from J; bases not matched to a gene: 8. Germline CDR1 and CDR2: MNHEY and SVGAGI. This CDR3 has 15 residues. The CDR3 loop is CASRPAGGGNQPQHF. Here the CDR3 DNA reads TGTGCCAGCAGGCCCGCAGGGGGCGGAAATCAGCCCCAGCATTTT.